What follows are 30 T cell receptor beta chains derived from one specimen sequenced in a study of shared clonotypes between healthy human individuals. Assay: immunoSEQ multiplex PCR; the TCRdb copy retains only in-frame clones and omits some. This table holds 2 million to 2.5 million clones, 90% to 96% found once. The sequencing input was naive CD4+ T cells sorted from blood. Subset: CD45RA+ positively selected. The receptors derive from a man younger than 30 in good health.

The chain carries TRBV5-1 and TRBJ2-1; 7 bases are a match to TRBD2. The CDR3 has 15 residues. Losses at the gene ends were 5 bases for V and 8 bases for J; bases not matched to a gene: 13. The V gene's germline CDR1 is SGHRS and CDR2 YFSETQ. The CDR3 region is CASRGWASGPDEQFF. The CDR3 bases are TGCGCCAGCAGGGGGTGGGCTAGCGGACCCGATGAGCAGTTCTTC.

This clone was recorded once. This rearrangement joins TRBV4-1 to TRBJ2-7, with 9 bases aligning to TRBD1. V gave up 1 base and J gave up 0 bases; unmatched junction bases: 7. The CDR3 loop spans 17 amino acids. Germline V CDR1 and CDR2: MGHRA, YSYEKL. This CDR3 is CASSQGTGTGISYEQYF. CDR3 nucleotides: TGCGCCAGCAGCCAAGGGACCGGGACAGGGATCTCCTACGAGCAGTACTTC.

A note on this clone: Other DNA sequences in this sample translate to the same CDR3. This rearrangement joins TRBV7-9 to TRBJ2-2; the D is unclear. The CDR3 runs 14 residues. V shed 0 bases and J shed 4 bases, with 6 bases lying between them. The germline V gene encodes CDR1 SEHNR and CDR2 FQNEAQ (reference sequence). CDR3 sequence reads: CASSLAGSTGELFF. The CDR3 DNA is TGTGCCAGCAGCTTAGCGGGGTCCACCGGGGAGCTGTTTTTT. Supplemented by reference TRBV7-9 and TRBJ2-2, the full variable domain reads DTGVSQNPRHKITKRGQNVTFRCDPISEHNRLYWYRQTLGQGPEFLTYFQNEAQLEKSRLLSDRFSAERPKGSFSTLEIQRTEQGDSAMYLCASSLAGSTGELFFGEGSRLTVL.

The chain recombines TRBV29-1 with TRBJ1-5; D unresolved. The V end was cut by 6 bases, the J end by 2 bases, with 11 bases between. The CDR3 length is 13 residues. Germline V lookup: CDR1 SQVTM, CDR2 ANQGSEA. The CDR3 protein is CSVHGLGNQPQHF. The CDR3 DNA sequence: TGCAGCGTCCACGGACTGGGCAATCAGCCCCAGCATTTT. The variable domain in full, with the rest retrieved from reference TRBV29-1 and TRBJ1-5, is SAVISQKPSRDICQRGTSLTIQCQVDSQVTMMFWYRQQPGQSLTLIATANQGSEATYESGFVIDKFPISRPNLTFSTLTVSNMSPEDSSIYLCSVHGLGNQPQHFGDGTRLSIL.

The J gene is TRBJ1-2, the V gene TRBV19; tentatively, D is TRBD1 (5 bases). From germline, CDR1 is LNHDA and CDR2 SQIVND (reference sequence). V lost 5 bases, J lost 2 bases, and 12 bases lay in between. This CDR3 spans 14 amino acids. In nucleotides, the CDR3 is TGTGCCAGTAGTCCCGGTGGGGGGAACTATGGCTACACCTTC. Protein product: CASSPGGGNYGYTF.

This sequence joins TRBV2 and TRBJ1-2; no firm D call. V lost 8 bases and J 0 bases, leaving 10 bases between the germline ends. Germline values: CDR1 SNHLY, CDR2 FYNNEI. The CDR3 is 13 residues long. The CDR3 DNA follows: TGTGCCAGCTCAACAGCAGCTAACTATGGCTACACCTTC. Protein product: CASSTAANYGYTF.

A single count supports this clone. Other nucleotide sequences from this sample produce the same CDR3. The chain recombines TRBV7-2 with TRBJ2-7; 9 nucleotides align to TRBD2. The germline gives CDR1 SGHTA, CDR2 FQGNSA. Unmatched junction bases numbered 5, after V lost 4 bases and J lost 4 bases. CDR3 length: 14 amino acids. Here the CDR3 reads CASSSSGNLYEQYF. The CDR3 nucleotides read TGTGCCAGCAGCTCTAGCGGGAACCTTTACGAGCAGTACTTC.

The CDR3 coding sequence is TGTGCCTGGAGTGTAGGGTCCGGGGGCGATACGCAGTATTTT. Translation gives CAWSVGSGGDTQYF. This sequence joins TRBV30 and TRBJ2-3; either TRBD1 or TRBD2 may supply D (6 bases each). Between the trimmed V and J ends, which lost 0 bases and 6 bases, there was a span of 13 bases. Germline assignment: CDR1 GTSNPN and CDR2 SVGIG (reference sequence). CDR3 length: 14 residues.

The V call is TRBV5-6, the J call TRBJ2-7; 8 bases match TRBD1. The V segment lost 3 bases and the J segment 2 bases; nucleotides outside the gene matches: 4. The length of the CDR3 is 14 residues. Germline CDR1 reads SGHDT; CDR2 reads YYEEEE. CDR3 DNA sequence: TGTGCCAGCAGCTACCAGGACAGGGCCTACGAGCAGTACTTC. Translation gives CASSYQDRAYEQYF.

Note on this clone: Other DNA sequences in the same sample also yield this CDR3. In nucleotides, the CDR3 is TGCAGTGCTCGTGATTCCTACGAGCAGTACTTC. Translating gives CSARDSYEQYF. The chain recombines TRBV20-1 with TRBJ2-7; D remains ambiguous. Looked up from germline, CDR1 is DFQATT and CDR2 is SNEGSKA (reference sequence). The V and J ends lost 5 bases and 1 base respectively, with 6 bases between them. CDR3 length: 11 residues.

The chain recombines TRBV30 with TRBJ2-7; 14 nucleotides align to TRBD2. Trimming at V came to 4 bases and at J to 4 bases, leaving 6 bases not matched to a gene. CDR3 size: 15 residues. CDR1 and CDR2 (germline): GTSNPN, SVGIG (reference sequence). DNA for the CDR3: TGTGCCTGGACCCCCGGGACTAGCGGGAGTTACGAGCAGTACTTC. The encoded protein is CAWTPGTSGSYEQYF.

The rearrangement joins TRBV27 to TRBJ2-7; D possibly matches TRBD1 or TRBD2 (6 bases each). This CDR3 is 17 amino acids long. From germline, CDR1 is MNHEY and CDR2 SMNVEV (reference sequence). Trimming took 2 bases from V and 3 from J, leaving 20 bases between them. CDR3 nucleotide sequence: TGTGCCAGCAGTTTAACCAAGACAGGCTCGGGGGACTACGAGCAGTACTTC. Its translation: CASSLTKTGSGDYEQYF.

The chain has TRBV5-1 and TRBJ1-1; 7 bases line up with TRBD1. CDR1 is SGHRS, CDR2 YFSETQ, per germline. This CDR3 spans 16 amino acids. After removal of 2 bases from V and 2 bases from J, the junction contained 9 bases not matched to a gene. DNA of the CDR3: TGCGCCAGCAGCTTAACCGGGACAGACCTAAACACTGAAGCTTTCTTT. Its translation: CASSLTGTDLNTEAFF.

This chain joins TRBV2 and TRBJ2-7, with no clear D. From germline, CDR1 is SNHLY and CDR2 FYNNEI. There are 15 residues in the CDR3. Trimming took 6 bases from V and 0 from J, leaving 15 bases between them. CDR3 sequence reads: CASSGRLVNSYEQYF. For the CDR3, the DNA is TGTGCCAGCAGCGGCCGACTTGTCAACTCCTACGAGCAGTACTTC.

The V and J genes are TRBV12-5 and TRBJ2-7; D is uncertain. V was clipped by 2 bases and J by 4 bases, with 9 bases between them. This CDR3 spans 13 amino acids. Germline V gives CDR1 LGHNT, CDR2 FRNRAP. The CDR3: CASGLFSEYEQYF. The CDR3 region has the DNA TGTGCTAGTGGTTTGTTCAGTGAATACGAGCAGTACTTC.

This sequence joins TRBV5-1 and TRBJ2-7, with D perhaps matching TRBD1 or TRBD2 (6 bases each). The germline V gene has CDR1 SGHRS and CDR2 YFSETQ. Trimming stripped 4 bases from V and 1 base from J, with 15 bases between. The CDR3 totals 15 residues. The CDR3 nucleotides are TGCGCCAGCAGCCCCGTCGGGGGCCCATCCTACGAGCAGTACTTC. It specifies CASSPVGGPSYEQYF. Full variable domain (rest looked up from reference TRBV5-1 and TRBJ2-7): KAGVTQTPRYLIKTRGQQVTLSCSPISGHRSVSWYQQTPGQGLQFLFEYFSETQRNKGNFPGRFSGRQFSNSRSEMNVSTLELGDSALYLCASSPVGGPSYEQYFGPGTRLTVT.

The rearrangement uses TRBV27 and TRBJ2-2; D is undetermined. Germline V gives CDR1 MNHEY, CDR2 SMNVEV (reference sequence). The CDR3 totals 14 residues. V gave up 3 bases and J gave up 3 bases, with 8 bases separating them. DNA for the CDR3: TGTGCCAGCAGTTTGGCCCGAGACACCGGGGAGCTGTTTTTT. This translates into CASSLARDTGELFF.

This chain uses TRBV19 with TRBJ2-5; 10 bases are shared with TRBD1. The CDR3 length is 13 residues. Germline V lookup: CDR1 LNHDA, CDR2 SQIVND (reference sequence). J lost 4 bases, V lost 10 bases, and 6 bases had no gene match. CDR3 protein: CATGTGARETQYF. CDR3 DNA sequence: TGTGCCACCGGGACAGGGGCGAGAGAGACCCAGTACTTC.

The CDR3 DNA sequence: TGCGCCAGCAGCCAAGGTGTTTTGGCGCTCGAGCAGTACTTC. Amino acid sequence: CASSQGVLALEQYF. The rearrangement links TRBV4-3 to TRBJ2-7; no clear D. Germline CDR1 reads LGHNA; CDR2 reads YSLEER. V shed 1 base and J shed 6 bases, with 13 bases lying between them. The CDR3 spans 14 residues.

This chain uses TRBV19 with TRBJ1-5, with no clear D. The V gene's germline CDR1 is LNHDA and CDR2 SQIVND (reference sequence). The CDR3 is made up of 14 amino acids. V was cut by 6 bases and J by 1 base, with 10 bases left in between. The CDR3 sequence: CASSSGWSNQPQHF. The CDR3 region has the DNA TGTGCCAGTAGCTCAGGCTGGAGCAATCAGCCCCAGCATTTT.

This sequence joins TRBV7-9 and TRBJ2-1, with 11 bases aligning to TRBD2. Looked up from germline, CDR1 is SEHNR and CDR2 is FQNEAQ (reference sequence). This CDR3 spans 15 amino acids. Losses at the gene ends were 5 bases for V and 16 bases for J; bases not matched to a gene: 16. The CDR3 coding sequence is TGTGCCAGCAGCGAAGGGACTAGCGGCAATGAGCAGCCCTTCTTC. Its translation: CASSEGTSGNEQPFF.

This chain links TRBV5-1 with TRBJ1-1, with 8 bases that match TRBD1. This CDR3 spans 16 amino acids. V was clipped by 4 bases and J by 4 bases; unmatched bases: 12. Germline V gene sequence: CDR1 SGHRS, CDR2 YFSETQ. The CDR3, as DNA: TGCGCCAGCAGCCCCTACGGACAGGGTGGGGGCACTGAAGCTTTCTTT. Translated, it gives CASSPYGQGGGTEAFF.

The chain employs TRBV4-3 and TRBJ2-1; TRBD2 is a possible D gene (6 bases). V lost 0 bases to trimming and J lost 2 bases, with 11 bases between them. From germline, CDR1 is LGHNA and CDR2 YSLEER. The CDR3 covers 16 residues. The CDR3 coding sequence is TGCGCCAGCAGCCAAGACTACGCGGGACCCTACAATGAGCAGTTCTTC. It translates to CASSQDYAGPYNEQFF.

The chain has TRBV19 and TRBJ2-2, with no clear D. The V gene's germline CDR1 is LNHDA and CDR2 SQIVND (reference sequence). V was clipped by 5 bases and J by 1 base, with 5 bases between them. This CDR3 has 13 amino acids. CDR3 in DNA: TGTGCCAGTAGTCCACAGAACACCGGGGAGCTGTTTTTT. Translated, it gives CASSPQNTGELFF.

The chain couples TRBV7-2 to TRBJ2-7; tentatively, D is TRBD2 (7 bases). V was pared by 5 bases and J by 1 base, with 21 bases between. CDR1 is SGHTA and CDR2 is FQGNSA in the germline V gene. The CDR3 sequence is 17 residues long. This chain's CDR3 is CASSPEGGTYYSYEQYF. The CDR3 DNA reads TGTGCCAGCAGCCCCGAGGGGGGGACATACTATTCCTACGAGCAGTACTTC.

The V and J genes are TRBV6-1 and TRBJ1-2; D remains unclear. Looked up from germline, CDR1 is MNHNS and CDR2 is SASEGT. The length of the CDR3 is 17 residues. Trimming removed 3 bases from V and 2 bases from J, with 19 bases in between. The CDR3 loop is CASSDMSGGGHNYGYTF. The CDR3, as DNA: TGTGCCAGCAGTGACATGTCGGGCGGCGGCCACAACTATGGCTACACCTTC.

The rearrangement uses TRBV10-3 and TRBJ2-1; 7 bases fit TRBD2. The CDR3 totals 19 residues. Germline CDR1 is ENHRY and CDR2 is SYGVKD. After removal of 0 bases from V and 0 bases from J, the junction contained 11 bases not matched to a gene. Here the CDR3 DNA reads TGTGCCATCAGTGAGTCGACGCGGGGGACGGGAAGCTCCTACAATGAGCAGTTCTTC. As protein: CAISESTRGTGSSYNEQFF.

The chain is built from TRBV7-2 and TRBJ1-1; TRBD1 agrees at 8 bases. CDR1 and CDR2 (germline): SGHTA, FQGNSA. Trimming removed 5 bases from V and 5 bases from J; junction bases left unmatched: 7. This CDR3 has 14 amino acids. CDR3 loop: CASSPQTGETEAFF. CDR3 nucleotides: TGTGCCAGCAGCCCGCAGACAGGGGAAACTGAAGCTTTCTTT.

A note on this clone: Other DNA variants within this sample encode the same CDR3. V and J are TRBV18 and TRBJ2-5; no clear D gene. From germline, CDR1 is KGHSH and CDR2 LQKENI. This CDR3 is built from 13 residues. The V gene lost 5 bases and the J gene lost 1 base, with 8 bases spanning the gap. The CDR3 region is CASSSGLQETQYF. In nucleotides, the CDR3 is TGTGCCAGCTCATCGGGCCTCCAAGAGACCCAGTACTTC.

On this clone: The same CDR3 can be traced to other DNA sequences in this sample. V gene TRBV5-1 combines with J gene TRBJ1-5; D gene uncertain. With 2 bases removed from V and 3 bases from J, the gap between germline ends came to 9 bases. The CDR3 spans 14 residues. Germline loops: CDR1 SGHRS, CDR2 YFSETQ. The CDR3 region is CASSLDGFNQPQHF. The CDR3 DNA reads as TGCGCCAGCAGCTTAGACGGTTTCAATCAGCCCCAGCATTTT.